The sequence of this T cell receptor beta chain was determined in a study of cytomegalovirus exposure and HLA in healthy donors. As for the study in general: Counted in an early data release were approximately 85 million unique TCRs from HLA-typed donors.

Primers included in the PCR were 60 Vbeta and 13 Jbeta primers. Produced via immunoSEQ multiplex PCR; TCRdb's table is partial and in-frame only. The table records approximately 150,000 clones, 84% of them present only once. Findings of the study overall: With later analysis, a missense DCLRE1C variant became linked to TCR beta V- and J-gene trimming. Reportedly, fewer N-insertions than the approximately 650-donor mean appeared in an Asian-associated ancestry cluster in a later analysis. Only CMV serostatus was available as immune exposure information.

The CDR3 loop spans 15 amino acids. Germline assignment: CDR1 MNHEY and CDR2 SMNVEV (reference sequence). With 3 bases clipped from V and 9 bases from J, the junction kept 6 bases outside the gene matches. About this clone itself: Its cognate antigen is unknown.

The V and J genes are TRBV27 and TRBJ1-6; TRBD1 aligns across 9 bases. Sequencing input: PBMCs. This clonotype was sampled from a girl aged 10-17 years in good health and CMV-seropositive. CDR3 in amino acids: CASSFFGQGPSPLHF. The CDR3 DNA sequence: TGTGCCAGCAGTTTCTTCGGACAGGGGCCTTCACCCCTCCACTTT.